These T cell receptor beta chains were read from a single sample in a study of molecular identifiers for immune sequencing clone quantification. In TCRdb, the PCR reads were re-called with MiXCR into one record per CDR3 protein. The table records over 300,000 distinct CDR3 sequences, about 22% of them present only once. The sequencing sample was made of naive CD8+ T cells from blood, with Jurkat cell RNA spiked in. These receptors were taken from a human donor in good health. Some libraries in this study had Jurkat cell RNA spiked in. CDR3s include the opening cysteine and the closing phenylalanine or tryptophan. The order of the fields is D gene, V gene, J gene, clone size, CDR3 length, CDR3 DNA, CDR3 protein. The D gene is left open where the match is weak. Clone size is stated in some rows and not others, as once, few, many or a class when expanded.

-	TRBV4-3	TRBJ2-2	few	16	TGCGCCAGCAGCCAAGATCGTGGGGCCGGCACCGGGGAGCTGTTTTTT	CASSQDRGAGTGELFF
-	TRBV20-1	TRBJ1-5	few	14	TGCAGTGCTAGCTCAGGGTTCAGCAATCAGCCCCAGCATTTT	CSASSGFSNQPQHF
TRBD2	TRBV4-1	TRBJ2-3	few	17	TGCGCCAGCAGCCCTGGGTTTGAGACTAGCGAATCAGATACGCAGTATTTT	CASSPGFETSESDTQYF
TRBD1	TRBV12-5	TRBJ2-5	few	16	TGTGCTAGTGGTTTGGTAGGCGTGGACAGGGTAGAGACCCAGTACTTC	CASGLVGVDRVETQYF
TRBD1	TRBV4-1	TRBJ2-7	few	14	TGCGCCAGCAGCCCTAAGACAGGGACCTACGAGCAGTACTTC	CASSPKTGTYEQYF
TRBD1	TRBV4-1	TRBJ1-5	many	15	TGCGCCAGCAGCCAAGGGGACAGGCCCAATCAGCCCCAGCATTTT	CASSQGDRPNQPQHF
TRBD1	TRBV12-3/TRBV12-4	TRBJ1-1	many	18	TGTGCCAGCACGTCATCGGGGCGAGGGGGCGCCTCGGACACTGAAGCTTTCTTT	CASTSSGRGGASDTEAFF
-	TRBV20-1	TRBJ2-4	many	11	TGCAGTTCTGAAGGGTACAACATTCAGTACTTC	CSSEGYNIQYF
-	TRBV9	TRBJ2-6	-	14	TGTGCCAGCACGGGGCGGTCTGGGGCCAACGTCCTGACTTTC	CASTGRSGANVLTF
-	TRBV9	TRBJ2-7	few	14	TGTGCCAGCAGCGTAGGGCCCGCGCTCTACGAGCAGTACTTC	CASSVGPALYEQYF
-	TRBV7-9	TRBJ2-7	few	15	TGTGCCAGCAGCCCAAAGGGACCAAGCACCGACGAGCAGTACTTC	CASSPKGPSTDEQYF
TRBD2	TRBV6-6	TRBJ2-7	-	15	TGTGCCAGCAGTTACTCAACTAGCGGTTACTACGTGCAGTACTTC	CASSYSTSGYYVQYF
-	TRBV11-2	TRBJ2-1	-	13	TGTGCCAGCACCTTCGCGGCCCCCAATGAGCAGTTCTTC	CASTFAAPNEQFF
-	TRBV6-2/TRBV6-3	TRBJ1-5	few	13	TGTGCCAGCAGTTACGTAAGGGGCCAGCCCCAGCATTTT	CASSYVRGQPQHF
-	TRBV7-9	TRBJ2-5	-	14	TGTGCCAGCAGCTTAGGCCGCCACCAAGAGACCCAGTACTTC	CASSLGRHQETQYF
TRBD1	TRBV12-3/TRBV12-4	TRBJ2-2	-	17	TGTGCCAGCAGTTTTCCGGGACAGGGCACGAACACCGGGGAGCTGTTTTTT	CASSFPGQGTNTGELFF
-	TRBV11-2	TRBJ2-2	-	16	TGTGCCAGCAGCTTAGTACTAGTTTCGAACACCGGGGAGCTGTTTTTT	CASSLVLVSNTGELFF
TRBD1	TRBV27	TRBJ2-6	-	17	TGTGCCAGCAGTTTAACAGGGGGCTCATCTGGGGCCAACGTCCTGACTTTC	CASSLTGGSSGANVLTF
-	TRBV6-2/TRBV6-3	TRBJ1-1	many	12	TGTGCCAGCAGTTACGGTACACATGAAGCTTTCTTT	CASSYGTHEAFF
-	TRBV19	TRBJ1-1	many	15	TGTGCCAGTAGTTCCAGGGGTCTCTTGAACACTGAAGCTTTCTTT	CASSSRGLLNTEAFF
-	TRBV7-3	TRBJ2-1	many	13	TGTGCCAGCAGCTTAACTTCCTACAATGAGCAGTTCTTC	CASSLTSYNEQFF
-	TRBV12-3/TRBV12-4	TRBJ1-2	many	13	TGTGCCAGCAGTTTGGTCGGTCACTGGGGCTACACCTTC	CASSLVGHWGYTF
-	TRBV29-1	TRBJ2-2	many	11	TGCAGCGTTCTGGGGGCAGGGGAGCTGTTTTTT	CSVLGAGELFF